A single sample is the source of the 4 T cell receptor beta chains below, sequenced in a study of T cells in Graves' hyperthyroidism and ophthalmopathy. Amplified TCR beta CDR3 regions came from RNA transcripts. First-round RT-PCR targeting the TCR CDR3 was performed with the HTBI primer set. Each CDR3 protein is one row after TCRdb ran MiXCR on the multiplex PCR reads. The sample holds a few hundred thousand distinct CDR3 sequences, about 15% seen once. Input material: blood. The receptors originated from a woman aged 18-35 years with Graves' hyperthyroidism.

The genes are TRBV4-1 and TRBJ2-1; D might be TRBD1 or TRBD2, each matching 5 bases. V lost 0 bases, J lost 5 bases, and 17 bases lay in between. The CDR3 spans 17 residues. Germline CDR1 is MGHRA and CDR2 is YSYEKL. The CDR3 coding sequence is TGCGCCAGCAGCCAAGAGTTCCGGGACCGTGGCCACAATGAGCAGTTCTTC. Translating gives CASSQEFRDRGHNEQFF.

This clonotype has more than one count but fewer than ten. This sequence joins TRBV5-1 and TRBJ2-6; tentatively, D is TRBD1 (5 bases). The CDR3 contains 15 residues. CDR1 is SGHRS, CDR2 YFSETQ, per germline. Trimming cost V 4 bases and J 2 bases, with 10 bases left between them. DNA of the CDR3: TGCGCCAGCAGCGCTACAGGTGCTGGGGCCAACGTCCTGACTTTC. Its translation is CASSATGAGANVLTF.

There are many counts of this clonotype. The chain joins TRBV6-1 to TRBJ1-1; TRBD1 might be the D (5 bases). Germline V gene lookup returns CDR1 MNHNS and CDR2 SASEGT. The V and J ends lost 6 bases and 0 bases respectively, with 11 bases between them. CDR3 length equals 14 residues. The CDR3 nucleotides are TGTGCCAGCAGAATGACAGCCTTGAACACTGAAGCTTTCTTT. Its translation: CASRMTALNTEAFF.

J is TRBJ2-1 and V is TRBV3-1, with 11 bases that match TRBD2. The J segment lost 2 bases and the V segment lost 4 bases, leaving 4 bases of the junction unmatched. This CDR3 is 16 amino acids long. Germline values: CDR1 LGHDT, CDR2 YNNKEL (reference sequence). Here the CDR3 reads CASSLLAGGPYNEQFF. The CDR3 DNA sequence: TGTGCCAGCAGCCTATTAGCGGGAGGGCCCTACAATGAGCAGTTCTTC.